The 12 T cell receptor beta chains below were found in one sample sequenced in a study of blood T cell repertoires in COVID-19. Libraries were prepared by immunoSEQ multiplex PCR; TCRdb keeps only in-frame clonotypes and omits some of them. This table holds 150,000 to 200,000 clones, about nine tenths found once. Sequencing was performed on peripheral blood. The receptors come from a man in his late teens or twenties with acute or convalescent COVID-19.

The genes are TRBV27 and TRBJ1-3; D unresolved. Trimming took 0 bases from V and 8 from J, leaving 11 bases between them. The CDR3 extends over 14 amino acids. The germline gives CDR1 MNHEY, CDR2 SMNVEV (reference sequence). In DNA form, the CDR3 reads TGTGCCAGCAGTTTATCTGGCAGACGGGACACCATATATTTT. Translation gives CASSLSGRRDTIYF.

This chain links TRBV9 with TRBJ2-5, with 7 bases aligning to TRBD2. The CDR3 length is 15 residues. Germline V gene lookup returns CDR1 SGDLS and CDR2 YYNGEE. The V and J ends lost 0 bases and 4 bases, in that order; junction bases with no gene match: 6. The CDR3: CASSVGGGGGETQYF. The DNA of the CDR3 is TGTGCCAGCAGCGTAGGTGGGGGGGGAGGAGAGACCCAGTACTTC.

The chain links TRBV23-1 to TRBJ1-1, with D perhaps TRBD1 (6 bases). TRBV23-1 belongs to the ORF category, with a function that is uncertain. The CDR3 covers 15 residues. V was shortened by 0 bases and J by 1 base, with 9 bases between the two germline ends. The CDR3 sequence is CASSQSGDKNTEAFF. The CDR3 DNA is TGCGCCAGCAGTCAATCTGGGGACAAGAACACTGAAGCTTTCTTT.

This clone showed up just a few times. The chain links TRBV5-1 to TRBJ1-2; D not certain. Germline V gene lookup returns CDR1 SGHRS and CDR2 YFSETQ. This CDR3 contains 14 residues. Between the trimmed V and J ends, which lost 1 base and 5 bases, there was a span of 12 bases. The CDR3 DNA is TGCGCCAGCAGCTTGTTTCAGGAAGAATATGGCTACACCTTC. As protein: CASSLFQEEYGYTF.

This chain uses TRBV18 with TRBJ1-1; D is possibly TRBD1 (6 bases). Trimming stripped 3 bases from V and 5 bases from J, with 19 bases between. Germline CDR1 is KGHSH and CDR2 is LQKENI. CDR3 length: 16 residues. The CDR3 nucleotides are TGTGCCAGCTCACCTCCCCCGGGGGCGGGAGATACTGAAGCTTTCTTT. This encodes CASSPPPGAGDTEAFF.

The table lists this clone with a count of one. The rearrangement links TRBV6-5 to TRBJ1-2; D remains unclear. Germline assignment: CDR1 MNHEY and CDR2 SVGAGI. V lost 6 bases and J 0 bases, leaving 5 bases between the germline ends. The CDR3 sequence is 12 residues long. Written as DNA, the CDR3 is TGTGCCAGCAGCCGGGCTAACTATGGCTACACCTTC. Translated, it gives CASSRANYGYTF.

The V gene is TRBV27, the J gene TRBJ2-2; possibly TRBD1 for D (5 bases). CDR3 length: 15 residues. The germline V and J ends were trimmed by 5 bases and 6 bases, with 16 bases remaining between them. CDR1 and CDR2 from the germline V gene are MNHEY and SMNVEV (reference sequence). This chain's CDR3 is CASSTRRARAGELFF. The CDR3 DNA reads as TGTGCCAGCAGTACACGCAGGGCAAGGGCCGGGGAGCTGTTTTTT.

The V gene is TRBV27, the J gene TRBJ1-1; D remains ambiguous. Trimming removed 1 base at V and 4 bases at J, with 10 bases between. This CDR3 is 14 amino acids long. Germline CDR1 and CDR2: MNHEY and SMNVEV (reference sequence). The DNA for the CDR3 is TGTGCCAGCAGTTTATATCCAGGCCCCACTGAAGCTTTCTTT. Translated: CASSLYPGPTEAFF.

The V and J genes are TRBV5-1 and TRBJ1-1, with D unresolved. The length of the CDR3 is 15 residues. The germline CDR1 and CDR2 sequences are SGHRS and YFSETQ. With 0 bases removed from V and 2 bases from J, the gap between germline ends came to 11 bases. The CDR3 DNA is TGCGCCAGCAGCTTGGACGCAGTACCTAACACTGAAGCTTTCTTT. This translates into CASSLDAVPNTEAFF. The full variable domain, with the rest looked up from reference TRBV5-1 and TRBJ1-1, is KAGVTQTPRYLIKTRGQQVTLSCSPISGHRSVSWYQQTPGQGLQFLFEYFSETQRNKGNFPGRFSGRQFSNSRSEMNVSTLELGDSALYLCASSLDAVPNTEAFFGQGTRLTVV.

The V gene is TRBV11-3, the J gene TRBJ2-1; 9 bases align to TRBD1. With V trimmed by 5 bases and J by 4 bases, 6 bases remained unmatched. CDR1 and CDR2 (germline): SGHNT, YENEEA. CDR3 size: 15 residues. The CDR3 loop reads CASSVTGTGYNEQFF. CDR3 nucleotides: TGTGCCAGCAGCGTCACCGGGACAGGGTACAATGAGCAGTTCTTC.

The V gene is TRBV5-4, the J gene TRBJ2-2; D not certain. The CDR3 runs 16 residues. CDR1 is SGHNT and CDR2 is YYREEE in the germline V gene (reference sequence). Between the trimmed V and J ends, which lost 2 bases and 1 base, there was a span of 12 bases. The CDR3 sequence: CASSFDPGWNTGELFF. The DNA of the CDR3 is TGTGCCAGCAGCTTCGACCCAGGATGGAACACCGGGGAGCTGTTTTTT.

The chain couples TRBV30 to TRBJ2-7; 12 bases map to TRBD1. Per the germline V gene, CDR1 is GTSNPN and CDR2 is SVGIG (reference sequence). The CDR3 length is 14 residues. V shed 4 bases, J shed 5 bases, and the junction held 6 bases outside the gene matches. CDR3 bases: TGTGCCTGGAAGCCGGGACAGGGGGCCCACGAGCAGTACTTC. It translates to CAWKPGQGAHEQYF.